The 11 T cell receptor beta chains in this list originate from one sample, sequenced in a study of blood T cell repertoires in COVID-19. TCRdb's copy holds only in-frame clones and misses some; the assay was immunoSEQ multiplex PCR. The sample has 300,000 to 350,000 clones; roughly 90% are singletons. The source material was PBMCs or T cells enriched from blood (not recorded which). These receptor sequences come from a woman between 18 and 30 years old with acute COVID-19.

J is TRBJ2-5 and V is TRBV11-3, with 10 bases identical to TRBD2. Trimming at V came to 0 bases and at J to 5 bases, leaving 6 bases not matched to a gene. Germline V lookup: CDR1 SGHNT, CDR2 YENEEA. This CDR3 region has 16 residues. This CDR3 reads CASSLEPAGGVETQYF. Here the CDR3 DNA reads TGTGCCAGCAGCTTAGAGCCAGCGGGAGGGGTTGAGACCCAGTACTTC.

This clone occurred once. This chain links TRBV5-6 with TRBJ1-2; tentatively, D is TRBD1 (6 bases). The V end lost 5 bases, the J end lost 8 bases, and 16 bases lay between the germline ends. Germline CDR1 is SGHDT and CDR2 is YYEEEE. CDR3 size: 13 residues. CDR3 loop: CASRGRAGVGYTF. Here the CDR3 DNA reads TGTGCCAGCAGGGGGAGGGCAGGGGTCGGCTACACCTTC.

The rearrangement uses TRBV19 and TRBJ1-1; 9 positions match TRBD1. V lost 6 bases to trimming and J lost 4 bases; unmatched junction nucleotides: 6. This CDR3 is built from 14 residues. CDR1 is LNHDA and CDR2 is SQIVND in the germline V gene (reference sequence). The CDR3 is CASRPQGAGTEAFF. The CDR3 DNA follows: TGTGCCAGTAGGCCACAGGGGGCTGGCACTGAAGCTTTCTTT.

V is TRBV6-1 and J is TRBJ2-7; D possibly corresponds to TRBD2 (6 bases). This CDR3 contains 15 residues. CDR1 and CDR2 (germline): MNHNS, SASEGT. Trimming cost V 3 bases and J 4 bases, with 16 bases left between them. CDR3 residues: CASSEVYGSGYEQYF. DNA of the CDR3: TGTGCCAGCAGTGAGGTCTACGGGAGTGGGTACGAGCAGTACTTC.

CDR3: CASSLDVGAKGTQYF. CDR3 in DNA: TGTGCCAGCAGCTTAGATGTAGGGGCCAAAGGTACGCAGTATTTT. This sequence joins TRBV11-3 and TRBJ2-3, with D maybe TRBD1 (5 bases). From germline, CDR1 is SGHNT and CDR2 YENEEA. The CDR3 runs 15 residues. The V and J ends lost 0 bases and 8 bases respectively, with 15 bases between them. Supplemented by reference TRBV11-3 and TRBJ2-3, the full variable domain reads EAGVVQSPRYKIIEKKQPVAFWCNPISGHNTLYWYLQNLGQGPELLIRYENEEAVDDSQLPKDRFSAERLKGVDSTLKIQPAELGDSAVYLCASSLDVGAKGTQYFGPGTRLTVL.

The chain recombines TRBV7-2 with TRBJ2-7; TRBD2 agrees at 10 bases. This CDR3 contains 17 residues. With 0 bases clipped from V and 3 bases from J, the junction kept 8 bases outside the gene matches. Germline CDR1 and CDR2: SGHTA and FQGNSA. This CDR3 is CASSLAPGLARDYEQYF. CDR3 nucleotide sequence: TGTGCCAGCAGCTTAGCTCCGGGACTAGCGCGTGACTACGAGCAGTACTTC.

The chain links TRBV30 to TRBJ1-4, with unresolved D. The CDR3 length is 16 residues. V dropped 4 bases and J dropped 0 bases, with 15 bases sitting between them. The V gene's germline CDR1 is GTSNPN and CDR2 SVGIG (reference sequence). CDR3 amino acids: CAWMTPSRTTNEKLFF. Written as DNA, the CDR3 is TGTGCCTGGATGACCCCCTCGCGGACAACTAATGAAAAACTGTTTTTT.

This sequence joins TRBV7-2 and TRBJ1-2; D possibly corresponds to TRBD1 (6 bases). The CDR3 is 15 amino acids. The ends were cut back, 0 bases at V and 4 bases at J, with 12 bases in the middle. In germline, CDR1 is SGHTA, CDR2 FQGNSA. CDR3 sequence reads: CASSLAHLDSYGYTF. DNA of the CDR3: TGTGCCAGCAGCTTAGCGCATCTGGACAGCTATGGCTACACCTTC. The variable domain in full, completed from reference TRBV7-2 and TRBJ1-2, reads GAGVSQSPSNKVTEKGKDVELRCDPISGHTALYWYRQSLGQGLEFLIYFQGNSAPDKSGLPSDRFSAERTGGSVSTLTIQRTQQEDSAVYLCASSLAHLDSYGYTFGSGTRLTVV.

V usage is TRBV11-1 and J usage is TRBJ1-6; D unclear. V shed 8 bases and J shed 6 bases, with 11 bases lying between them. CDR3 size: 13 residues. Looked up from germline, CDR1 is SGHAT and CDR2 is FQDESV (reference sequence). The CDR3: CASSSTVNSPLHF. DNA of the CDR3: TGTGCCAGCTCTAGTACGGTTAATTCACCCCTCCACTTT.

The V and J genes are TRBV5-4 and TRBJ1-4; 7 bases align to TRBD1. Trimming cost V 4 bases and J 5 bases; bases outside gene matches: 8. Germline CDR1 SGHNT, CDR2 YYREEE (reference sequence). The CDR3 consists of 15 residues. CDR3 region: CASSPTGQRNEKLFF. The DNA of the CDR3 is TGTGCCAGCAGCCCGACGGGACAGCGAAATGAAAAACTGTTTTTT.

The gene calls are TRBV2 and TRBJ2-1, with 9 bases that match TRBD2. V dropped 3 bases and J dropped 3; count of bases not matched to a gene: 3. Germline V gives CDR1 SNHLY, CDR2 FYNNEI. This CDR3 is built from 15 residues. The CDR3 region is CASSDAGGSYNEQFF. The CDR3 coding sequence is TGTGCCAGCAGTGATGCGGGAGGGAGCTACAATGAGCAGTTCTTC.